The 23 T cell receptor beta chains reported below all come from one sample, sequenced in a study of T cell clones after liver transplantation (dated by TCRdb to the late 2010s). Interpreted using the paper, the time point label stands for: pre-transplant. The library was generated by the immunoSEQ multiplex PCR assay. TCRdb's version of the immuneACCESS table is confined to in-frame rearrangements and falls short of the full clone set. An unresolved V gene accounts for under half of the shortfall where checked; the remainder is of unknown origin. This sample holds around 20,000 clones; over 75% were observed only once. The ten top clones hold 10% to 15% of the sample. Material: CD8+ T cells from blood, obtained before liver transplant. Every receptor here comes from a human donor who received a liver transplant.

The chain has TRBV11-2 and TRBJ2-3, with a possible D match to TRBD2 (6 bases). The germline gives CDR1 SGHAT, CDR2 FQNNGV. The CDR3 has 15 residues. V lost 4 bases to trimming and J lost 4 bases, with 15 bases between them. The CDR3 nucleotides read TGTGCCAGCAGCTCCCTTCCGGGAGTACCAGATACGCAGTATTTT. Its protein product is CASSSLPGVPDTQYF.

As DNA, the CDR3 is TGTGCCAGTAGTCTTCAGGTCTACAATGAGCAGTTCTTC. It is translated as CASSLQVYNEQFF. The chain couples TRBV19 to TRBJ2-1; D gene ambiguous. The CDR3 has 13 amino acids. Germline V gives CDR1 LNHDA, CDR2 SQIVND (reference sequence). V shed 5 bases and J shed 3 bases, with 8 bases lying between them.

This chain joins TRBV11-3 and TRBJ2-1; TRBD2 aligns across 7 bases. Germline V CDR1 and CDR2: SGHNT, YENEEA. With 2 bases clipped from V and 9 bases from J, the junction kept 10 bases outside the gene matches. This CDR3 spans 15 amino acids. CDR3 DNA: TGTGCCAGCAGCTTAAACGAGCGGGGAGTCGTTGAGCAGTTCTTC. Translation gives CASSLNERGVVEQFF.

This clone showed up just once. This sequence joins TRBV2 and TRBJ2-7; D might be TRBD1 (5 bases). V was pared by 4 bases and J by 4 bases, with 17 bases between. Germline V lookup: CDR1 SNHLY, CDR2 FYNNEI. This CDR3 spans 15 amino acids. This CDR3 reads CASSAGLPASYEQYF. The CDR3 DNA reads TGTGCCAGCAGTGCAGGGCTTCCAGCATCGTACGAGCAGTACTTC. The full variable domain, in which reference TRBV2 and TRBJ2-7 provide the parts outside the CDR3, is EPEVTQTPSHQVTQMGQEVILRCVPISNHLYFYWYRQILGQKVEFLVSFYNNEISEKSEIFDDQFSVERPDGSNFTLKIRSTKLEDSAMYFCASSAGLPASYEQYFGPGTRLTVT.

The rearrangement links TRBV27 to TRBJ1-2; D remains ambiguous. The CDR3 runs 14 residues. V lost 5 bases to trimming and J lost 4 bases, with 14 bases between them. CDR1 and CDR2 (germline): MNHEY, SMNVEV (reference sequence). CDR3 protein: CASSPTAASYGYTF. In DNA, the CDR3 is TGTGCCAGCAGTCCAACAGCAGCAAGCTATGGCTACACCTTC.

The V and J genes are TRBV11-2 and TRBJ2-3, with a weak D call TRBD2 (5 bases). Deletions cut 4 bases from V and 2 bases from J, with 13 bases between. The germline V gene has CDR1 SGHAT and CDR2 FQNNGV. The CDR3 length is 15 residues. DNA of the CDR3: TGTGCCAGCAGCTCCCATGCGGGCCTCACAGATACGCAGTATTTT. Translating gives CASSSHAGLTDTQYF.

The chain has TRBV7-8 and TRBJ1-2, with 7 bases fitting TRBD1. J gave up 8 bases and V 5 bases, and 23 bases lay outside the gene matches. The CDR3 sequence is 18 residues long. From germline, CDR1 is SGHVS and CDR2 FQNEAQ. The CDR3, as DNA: TGTGCCAGCAGCGCCGAGTATCCGGGACAGAGAAGTATGGGCGGCTACACCTTC. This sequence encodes CASSAEYPGQRSMGGYTF.

CDR3 sequence (DNA): TGTGCCAGCAGCGTAGGGAGTGCTGGCTACACCTTC. Residues: CASSVGSAGYTF. V is TRBV9 and J is TRBJ1-2; the D is unclear. This CDR3 is 12 amino acids long. Trimming stripped 0 bases from V and 7 bases from J, with 7 bases between. CDR1 SGDLS and CDR2 YYNGEE come from the germline V gene.

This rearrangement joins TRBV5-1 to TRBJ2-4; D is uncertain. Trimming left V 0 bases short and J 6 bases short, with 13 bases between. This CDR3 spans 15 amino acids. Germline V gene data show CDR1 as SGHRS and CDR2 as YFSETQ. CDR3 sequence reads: CASSLEDGAGNIQYF. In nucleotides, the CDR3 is TGCGCCAGCAGCTTGGAGGATGGAGCAGGAAACATTCAGTACTTC. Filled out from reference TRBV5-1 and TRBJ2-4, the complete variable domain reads KAGVTQTPRYLIKTRGQQVTLSCSPISGHRSVSWYQQTPGQGLQFLFEYFSETQRNKGNFPGRFSGRQFSNSRSEMNVSTLELGDSALYLCASSLEDGAGNIQYFGAGTRLSVL.

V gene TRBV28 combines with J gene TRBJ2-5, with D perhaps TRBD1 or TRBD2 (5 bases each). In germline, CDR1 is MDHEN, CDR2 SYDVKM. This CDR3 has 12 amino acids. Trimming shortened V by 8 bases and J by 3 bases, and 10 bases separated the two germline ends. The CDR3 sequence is CASSGTEETQYF. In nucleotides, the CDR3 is TGTGCCAGCTCAGGGACGGAAGAGACCCAGTACTTC.

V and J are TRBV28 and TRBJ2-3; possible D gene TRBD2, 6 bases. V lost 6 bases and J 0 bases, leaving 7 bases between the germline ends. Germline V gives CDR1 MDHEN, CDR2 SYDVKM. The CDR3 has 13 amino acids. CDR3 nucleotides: TGTGCCAGCAGAGGGACTAGCACAGATACGCAGTATTTT. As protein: CASRGTSTDTQYF.

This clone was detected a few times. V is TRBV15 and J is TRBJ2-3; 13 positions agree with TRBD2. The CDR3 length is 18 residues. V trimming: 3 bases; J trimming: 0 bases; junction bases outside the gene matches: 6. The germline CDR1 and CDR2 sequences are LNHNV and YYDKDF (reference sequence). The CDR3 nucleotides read TGTGCCACCAGCAGGACACTAGCGGGAGGGCCAAGCACAGATACGCAGTATTTT. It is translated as CATSRTLAGGPSTDTQYF.

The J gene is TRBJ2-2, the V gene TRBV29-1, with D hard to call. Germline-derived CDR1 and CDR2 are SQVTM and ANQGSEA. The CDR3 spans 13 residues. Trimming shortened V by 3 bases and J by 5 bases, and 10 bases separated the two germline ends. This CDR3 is CSVDPLHTGELFF. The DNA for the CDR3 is TGCAGCGTTGACCCCTTGCATACCGGGGAGCTGTTTTTT.

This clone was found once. The CDR3 loop is CASSSGGSIPNEQFF. The CDR3 DNA reads as TGTGCCAGCAGTTCAGGGGGCTCCATCCCCAATGAGCAGTTCTTC. The rearrangement links TRBV11-2 to TRBJ2-1; 8 bases map to TRBD1. The germline gives CDR1 SGHAT, CDR2 FQNNGV. With 6 bases clipped from V and 6 bases from J, the junction kept 10 bases outside the gene matches. This CDR3 contains 15 residues.

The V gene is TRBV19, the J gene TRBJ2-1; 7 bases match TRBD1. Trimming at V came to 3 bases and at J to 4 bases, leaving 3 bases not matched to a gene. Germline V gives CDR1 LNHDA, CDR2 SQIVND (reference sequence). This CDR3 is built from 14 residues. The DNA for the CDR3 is TGTGCCAGTAGTATGGAACAGGGGTACAATGAGCAGTTCTTC. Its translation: CASSMEQGYNEQFF. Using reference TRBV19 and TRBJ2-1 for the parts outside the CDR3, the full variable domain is DGGITQSPKYLFRKEGQNVTLSCEQNLNHDAMYWYRQDPGQGLRLIYYSQIVNDFQKGDIAEGYSVSREKKESFPLTVTSAQKNPTAFYLCASSMEQGYNEQFFGPGTRLTVL.

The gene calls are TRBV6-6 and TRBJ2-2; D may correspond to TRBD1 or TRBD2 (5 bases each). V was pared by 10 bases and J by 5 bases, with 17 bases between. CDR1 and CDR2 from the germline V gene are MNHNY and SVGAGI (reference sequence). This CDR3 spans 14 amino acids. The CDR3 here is CATTAEGLTGELFF. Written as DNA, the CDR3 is TGTGCCACCACGGCCGAGGGGTTAACCGGGGAGCTGTTTTTT.

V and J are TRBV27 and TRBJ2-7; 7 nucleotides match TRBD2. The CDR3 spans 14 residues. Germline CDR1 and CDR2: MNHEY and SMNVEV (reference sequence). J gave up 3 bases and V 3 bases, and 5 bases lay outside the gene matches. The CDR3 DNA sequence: TGTGCCAGCAGTTTGGGAGGGAAAGGCTACGAGCAGTACTTC. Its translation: CASSLGGKGYEQYF.

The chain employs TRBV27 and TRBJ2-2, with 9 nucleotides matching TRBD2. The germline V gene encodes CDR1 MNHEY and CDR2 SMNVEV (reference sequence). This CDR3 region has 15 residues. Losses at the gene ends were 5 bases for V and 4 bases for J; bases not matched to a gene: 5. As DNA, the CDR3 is TGTGCCAGCAGTCCTCTAGCGGGGCCCACCGGGGAGCTGTTTTTT. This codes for CASSPLAGPTGELFF.

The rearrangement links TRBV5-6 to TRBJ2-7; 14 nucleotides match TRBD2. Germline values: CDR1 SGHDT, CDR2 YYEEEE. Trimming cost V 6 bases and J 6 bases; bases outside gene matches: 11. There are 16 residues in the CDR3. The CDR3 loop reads CASTSRGTSGSPEQYF. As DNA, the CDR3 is TGTGCCAGCACCTCCCGGGGGACTAGCGGGAGTCCCGAGCAGTACTTC. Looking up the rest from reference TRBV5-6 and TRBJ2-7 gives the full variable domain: DAGVTQSPTHLIKTRGQQVTLRCSPKSGHDTVSWYQQALGQGPQFIFQYYEEEERQRGNFPDRFSGHQFPNYSSELNVNALLLGDSALYLCASTSRGTSGSPEQYFGPGTRLTVT.

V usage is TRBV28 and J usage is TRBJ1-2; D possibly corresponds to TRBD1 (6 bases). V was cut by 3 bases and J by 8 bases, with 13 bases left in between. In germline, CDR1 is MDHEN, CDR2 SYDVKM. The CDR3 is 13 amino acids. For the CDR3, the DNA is TGTGCCAGCAGTTTTGGCACAGGGCACGGCTACACCTTC. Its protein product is CASSFGTGHGYTF.

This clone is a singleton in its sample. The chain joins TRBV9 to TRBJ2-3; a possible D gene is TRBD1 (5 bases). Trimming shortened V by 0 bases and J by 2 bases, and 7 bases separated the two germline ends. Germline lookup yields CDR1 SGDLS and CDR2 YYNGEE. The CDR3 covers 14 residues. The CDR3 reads CASSVDRITDTQYF. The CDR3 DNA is TGTGCCAGCAGCGTAGACAGGATCACAGATACGCAGTATTTT.

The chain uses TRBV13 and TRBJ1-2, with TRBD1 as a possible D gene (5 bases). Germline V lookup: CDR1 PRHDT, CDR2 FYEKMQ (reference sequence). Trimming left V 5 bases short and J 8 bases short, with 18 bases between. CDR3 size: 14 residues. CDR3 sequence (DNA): TGTGCCAGCAGCGGCACAGGTTTAGAGGGAGGCTACACCTTC. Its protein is CASSGTGLEGGYTF.

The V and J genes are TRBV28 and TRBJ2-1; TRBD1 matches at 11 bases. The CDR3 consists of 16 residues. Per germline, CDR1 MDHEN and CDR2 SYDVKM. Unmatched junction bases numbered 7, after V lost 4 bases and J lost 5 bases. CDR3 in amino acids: CASSYPRDRGNNEQFF. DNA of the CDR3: TGTGCCAGCAGTTACCCCCGGGACAGGGGGAACAATGAGCAGTTCTTC.